This TCR beta chain was identified in a study of low-dose radiotherapy and immunotherapy resistance in tumors. The CDR3 runs to 15 residues. The V gene lost 2 bases and the J gene lost 5 bases, with 14 bases spanning the gap. Germline V lookup: CDR1 MNHEY, CDR2 SMNVEV (reference sequence). Indicated time point: before trial treatment. Donors, who were enrolled in a single-arm phase I dose-escalation trial, received nivolumab, ipilimumab, aspirin, low-dose cyclophosphamide and low-dose radiotherapy. Tumors of eligible patients were advanced, solid and lacking tumor-infiltrating lymphocytes. This clonotype was counted many times. Priming of first-strand cDNA relied on TRAV- and TRBV-specific primers (covering alpha and beta chains). A roughly 20-cycle PCR with a constant-region primer and V-primer adapter amplified TCRs. One entry per CDR3 protein, called by TCRdb with MiXCR from the reads. The sample holds fewer than 90,000 distinct CDR3 sequences, over 15% seen once.

The chain employs TRBV27 and TRBJ2-3, with D possibly being TRBD2 (6 bases). The sequence derives from a male donor with prostate cancer. The sample consisted of PBMCs, taken before treatment. The DNA for the CDR3 is TGTGCCAGCAGTTTAACGGGAGTTAGTTTAGATACGCAGTATTTT. Translation: CASSLTGVSLDTQYF.